The entry below gives a single T cell receptor (beta chain) sequence along with its context. Its antigen is as yet unknown. The CDR3 is 14 residues long. Germline-derived CDR1 and CDR2 are SGHRS and YFSETQ. TCRdb reprocessed the 5' RACE reads and keeps a single row for each CDR3 protein, giving no DNA. This listing includes roughly 170,000 distinct CDR3 sequences. This entry comes from a study of monozygotic twins with inflammatory bowel disease. Findings and caveats of the study: Lower TCRbeta diversity (inverse Simpson) was seen in IBD patients than in healthy co-twins.

The TCR was taken from a human donor with ulcerative colitis or Crohn's disease, or a healthy co-twin of an affected twin (not recorded which). The rearrangement joins TRBV5-1 to TRBJ2-7; TCRdb lists TRBD1, though no DNA is available to test this call. Sequencing was done on a sample of blood. The CDR3 loop reads CASSMGRQLEEQYF. Using reference TRBV5-1 and TRBJ2-7 for the parts outside the CDR3, the full variable domain is KAGVTQTPRYLIKTRGQQVTLSCSPISGHRSVSWYQQTPGQGLQFLFEYFSETQRNKGNFPGRFSGRQFSNSRSEMNVSTLELGDSALYLCASSMGRQLEEQYFGPGTRLTVT.